Listed here are 7 T cell receptor beta chains from one sample, sequenced in a study of cytomegalovirus exposure and HLA in healthy donors. The primer mix had 60 Vbeta and 13 Jbeta primers. Assay used: immunoSEQ multiplex PCR; TCRdb lists only in-frame clones, some missing. Of 150,000 to 250,000 clones listed, under 90% are singletons. Sequenced: PBMCs. Every receptor here comes from a boy younger than 10 in good health and CMV-seronegative.

The genes are TRBV11-1 and TRBJ2-5; TRBD2 is a possible D gene (6 bases). The CDR3 has 13 amino acids. Trimming removed 3 bases at V and 4 bases at J, with 9 bases between. Germline CDR1 reads SGHAT; CDR2 reads FQDESV (reference sequence). CDR3 in DNA: TGTGCCAGCAGCTTGGAGGGGAGAGAGACCCAGTACTTC. It specifies CASSLEGRETQYF.

V usage is TRBV4-1 and J usage is TRBJ2-3; 13 positions agree with TRBD2. The length of the CDR3 is 18 residues. The J segment lost 1 base and the V segment lost 1 base, leaving 5 bases of the junction unmatched. Per the germline V gene, CDR1 is MGHRA and CDR2 is YSYEKL. The CDR3 sequence is CASSQGLAGGRRTDTQYF. DNA of the CDR3: TGCGCCAGCAGCCAAGGACTAGCGGGGGGCAGACGCACAGATACGCAGTATTTT.

The genes are TRBV7-8 and TRBJ1-5, with 11 bases that match TRBD1. V lost 5 bases, J lost 2 bases, and 2 bases stayed unmatched. The CDR3 contains 15 residues. Germline V gene sequence: CDR1 SGHVS, CDR2 FQNEAQ. In nucleotides, the CDR3 is TGTGCCAGCAGCGTGGACAGGGGGCGCAATCAGCCCCAGCATTTT. Protein product: CASSVDRGRNQPQHF.

The chain carries TRBV5-1 and TRBJ2-7; 8 nucleotides line up with TRBD1. With 0 bases clipped from V and 1 base from J, the junction kept 6 bases outside the gene matches. The length of the CDR3 is 16 residues. CDR1 SGHRS and CDR2 YFSETQ come from the germline V gene. The CDR3 bases are TGCGCCAGCAGCTTGGCCGGACAGGGAACATCCTACGAGCAGTACTTC. Translated: CASSLAGQGTSYEQYF.

As DNA, the CDR3 is TGTGCCAGCAGTGTGACAGGGCCAGGGGAGACCCAGTACTTC. Its protein product is CASSVTGPGETQYF. The chain has TRBV25-1 and TRBJ2-5, with 7 bases identical to TRBD1. V trimming: 4 bases; J trimming: 5 bases; junction bases outside the gene matches: 7. This CDR3 contains 14 residues. Germline values: CDR1 MGHDK, CDR2 SYGVNS. Supplemented by reference TRBV25-1 and TRBJ2-5, the full variable domain reads EADIYQTPRYLVIGTGKKITLECSQTMGHDKMYWYQQDPGMELHLIHYSYGVNSTEKGDLSSESTVSRIRTEHFPLTLESARPSHTSQYLCASSVTGPGETQYFGPGTRLLVL.

The table lists this clone with a few counts. The rearrangement links TRBV10-2 to TRBJ2-5; tentative D call: TRBD2 (6 bases). Trimming shortened V by 4 bases and J by 11 bases, and 11 bases separated the two germline ends. From germline, CDR1 is WSHSY and CDR2 SAAADI. CDR3 length: 11 residues. CDR3 nucleotide sequence: TGCGCCAGCAGTGCATGGAGGGAGCAGTACTTC. Protein sequence: CASSAWREQYF.

The V gene is TRBV5-5, the J gene TRBJ2-5; 9 positions agree with TRBD2. The CDR3 has 16 residues. V was pared by 0 bases and J by 1 base, with 4 bases of the junction left unmatched. Germline CDR1 reads SGHKS; CDR2 reads YYEKEE (reference sequence). The CDR3 loop is CASSLDPSGIQETQYF. The CDR3 nucleotides are TGTGCCAGCAGCTTGGATCCTAGCGGGATCCAAGAGACCCAGTACTTC.